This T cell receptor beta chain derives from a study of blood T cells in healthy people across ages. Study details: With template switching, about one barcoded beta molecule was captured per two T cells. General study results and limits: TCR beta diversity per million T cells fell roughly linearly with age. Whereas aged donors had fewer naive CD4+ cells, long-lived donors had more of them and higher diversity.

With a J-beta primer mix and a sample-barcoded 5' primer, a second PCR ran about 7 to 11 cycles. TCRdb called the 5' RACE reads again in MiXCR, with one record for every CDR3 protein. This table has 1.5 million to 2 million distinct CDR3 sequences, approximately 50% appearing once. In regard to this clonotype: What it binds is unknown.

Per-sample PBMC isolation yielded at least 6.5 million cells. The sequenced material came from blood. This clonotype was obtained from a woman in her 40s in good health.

Written as DNA, the CDR3 is TGTGCCAGCAGCCATCCCCAGGGGGCGAACACAGATACGCAGTATTTT. It yields the protein CASSHPQGANTDTQYF. V usage is TRBV9 and J usage is TRBJ2-3; 8 nucleotides line up with TRBD1. Germline V CDR1 and CDR2: SGDLS, YYNGEE. V was pared by 4 bases and J by 2 bases, with 9 bases of the junction left unmatched. The CDR3 spans 16 residues.